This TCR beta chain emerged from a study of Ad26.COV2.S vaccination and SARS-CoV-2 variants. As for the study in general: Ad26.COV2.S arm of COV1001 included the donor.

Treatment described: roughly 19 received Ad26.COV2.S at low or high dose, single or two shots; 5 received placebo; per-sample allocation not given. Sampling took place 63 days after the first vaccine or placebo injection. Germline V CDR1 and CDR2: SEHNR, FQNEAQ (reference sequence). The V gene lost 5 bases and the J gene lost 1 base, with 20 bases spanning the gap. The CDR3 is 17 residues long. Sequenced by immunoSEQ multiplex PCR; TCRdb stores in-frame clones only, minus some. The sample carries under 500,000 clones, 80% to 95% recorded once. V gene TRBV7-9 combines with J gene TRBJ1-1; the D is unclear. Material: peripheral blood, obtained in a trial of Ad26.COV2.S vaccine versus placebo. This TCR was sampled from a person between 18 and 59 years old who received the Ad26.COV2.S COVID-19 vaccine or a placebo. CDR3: CASSVRLELVKNTEAFF. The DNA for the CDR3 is TGTGCCAGCAGCGTTCGCCTGGAGCTGGTAAAGAACACTGAAGCTTTCTTT.